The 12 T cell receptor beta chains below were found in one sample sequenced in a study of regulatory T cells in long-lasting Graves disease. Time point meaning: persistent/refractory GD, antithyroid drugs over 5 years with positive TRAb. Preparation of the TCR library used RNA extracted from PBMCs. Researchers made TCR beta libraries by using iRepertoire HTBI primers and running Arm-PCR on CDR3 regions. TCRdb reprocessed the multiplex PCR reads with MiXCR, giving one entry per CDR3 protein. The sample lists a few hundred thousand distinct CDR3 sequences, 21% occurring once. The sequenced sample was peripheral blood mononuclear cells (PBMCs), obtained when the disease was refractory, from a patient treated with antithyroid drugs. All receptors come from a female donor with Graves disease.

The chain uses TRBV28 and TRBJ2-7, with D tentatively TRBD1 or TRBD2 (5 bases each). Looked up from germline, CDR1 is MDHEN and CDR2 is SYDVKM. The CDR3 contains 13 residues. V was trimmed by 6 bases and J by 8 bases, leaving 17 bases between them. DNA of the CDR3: TGTGCCAGCAGCCCCCGGGACCCGTATAAGCAGTACTTC. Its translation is CASSPRDPYKQYF.

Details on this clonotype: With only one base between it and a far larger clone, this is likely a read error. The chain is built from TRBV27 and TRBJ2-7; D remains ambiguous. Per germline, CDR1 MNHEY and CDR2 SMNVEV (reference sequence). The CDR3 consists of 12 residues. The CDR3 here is CASSFGYNEQHF. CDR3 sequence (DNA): TGTGCCAGCAGTTTTGGGTATAACGAGCAGCACTTC.

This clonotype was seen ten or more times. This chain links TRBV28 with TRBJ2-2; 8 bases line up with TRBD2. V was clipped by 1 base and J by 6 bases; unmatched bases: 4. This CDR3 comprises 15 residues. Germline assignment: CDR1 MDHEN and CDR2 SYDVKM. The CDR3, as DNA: TGTGCCAGCAGTTTATCACACGGGGGGGCCGGGGAGCTGTTTTTT. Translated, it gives CASSLSHGGAGELFF.

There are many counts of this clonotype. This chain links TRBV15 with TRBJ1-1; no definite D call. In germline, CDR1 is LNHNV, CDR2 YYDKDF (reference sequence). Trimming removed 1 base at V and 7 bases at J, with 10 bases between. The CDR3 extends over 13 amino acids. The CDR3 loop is CATSRGGGSEAFF. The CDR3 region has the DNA TGTGCCACCAGCAGAGGGGGTGGGAGTGAAGCTTTCTTT.

The CDR3 bases are TGTGCCACCAGCAGTGCGCCGTCGACGGGTGAAGCTTTCTTT. Amino acids: CATSSAPSTGEAFF. The genes are TRBV15 and TRBJ1-1; D is ambiguous. Germline V gene sequence: CDR1 LNHNV, CDR2 YYDKDF (reference sequence). V lost 3 bases and J lost 7, with 15 bases in between. The CDR3 runs to 14 residues.

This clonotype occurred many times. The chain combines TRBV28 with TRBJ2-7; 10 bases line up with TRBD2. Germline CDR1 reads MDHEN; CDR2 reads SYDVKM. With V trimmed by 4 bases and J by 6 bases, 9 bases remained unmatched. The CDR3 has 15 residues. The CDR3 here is CASSWISGRRSEQYF. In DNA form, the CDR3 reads TGTGCCAGCAGTTGGATTAGCGGGAGGCGGTCCGAGCAGTACTTC.

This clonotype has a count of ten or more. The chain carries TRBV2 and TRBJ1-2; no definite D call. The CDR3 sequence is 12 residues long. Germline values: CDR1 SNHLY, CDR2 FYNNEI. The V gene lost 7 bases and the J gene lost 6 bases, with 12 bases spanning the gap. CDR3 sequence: CASTADKNGYTF. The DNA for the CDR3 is TGTGCCAGCACTGCTGACAAAAATGGCTACACCTTC.

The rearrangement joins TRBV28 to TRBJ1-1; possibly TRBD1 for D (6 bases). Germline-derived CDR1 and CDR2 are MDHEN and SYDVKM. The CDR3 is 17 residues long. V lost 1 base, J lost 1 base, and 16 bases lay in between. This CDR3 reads CASSLSYAPRGNTEAFF. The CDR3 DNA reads TGTGCCAGCAGTTTATCTTATGCCCCCAGGGGGAACACTGAAGCTTTCTTT.

The CDR3 loop reads CASSDARHADSPLHF. In nucleotides, the CDR3 is TGTGCCAGCAGCGACGCGCGTCATGCGGATTCACCCCTCCACTTT. The rearrangement uses TRBV9 and TRBJ1-6; no clear D gene. Looked up from germline, CDR1 is SGDLS and CDR2 is YYNGEE. Trimming stripped 3 bases from V and 8 bases from J, with 15 bases between. This CDR3 contains 15 residues.

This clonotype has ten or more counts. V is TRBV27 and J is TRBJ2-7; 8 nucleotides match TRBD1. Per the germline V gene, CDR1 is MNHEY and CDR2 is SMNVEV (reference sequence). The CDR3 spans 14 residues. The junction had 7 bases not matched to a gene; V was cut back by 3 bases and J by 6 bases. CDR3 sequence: CASSFSTGAAEQYF. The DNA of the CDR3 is TGTGCCAGCAGTTTCTCGACAGGGGCCGCCGAGCAGTACTTC.

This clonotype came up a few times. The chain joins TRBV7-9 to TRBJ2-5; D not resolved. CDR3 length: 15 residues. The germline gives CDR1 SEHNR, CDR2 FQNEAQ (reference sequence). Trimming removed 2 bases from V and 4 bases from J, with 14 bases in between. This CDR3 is CASSLLGSVGETQYF. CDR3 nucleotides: TGTGCCAGCAGCTTACTGGGGTCGGTAGGAGAGACCCAGTACTTC. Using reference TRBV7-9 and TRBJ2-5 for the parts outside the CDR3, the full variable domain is DTGVSQNPRHKITKRGQNVTFRCDPISEHNRLYWYRQTLGQGPEFLTYFQNEAQLEKSRLLSDRFSAERPKGSFSTLEIQRTEQGDSAMYLCASSLLGSVGETQYFGPGTRLLVL.

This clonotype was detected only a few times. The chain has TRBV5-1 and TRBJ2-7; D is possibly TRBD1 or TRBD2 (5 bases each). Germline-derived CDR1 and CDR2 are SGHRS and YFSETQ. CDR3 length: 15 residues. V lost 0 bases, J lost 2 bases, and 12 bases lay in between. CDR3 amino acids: CASSLAQGVTYEQYF. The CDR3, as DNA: TGCGCCAGCAGCTTGGCTCAGGGAGTCACCTACGAGCAGTACTTC.